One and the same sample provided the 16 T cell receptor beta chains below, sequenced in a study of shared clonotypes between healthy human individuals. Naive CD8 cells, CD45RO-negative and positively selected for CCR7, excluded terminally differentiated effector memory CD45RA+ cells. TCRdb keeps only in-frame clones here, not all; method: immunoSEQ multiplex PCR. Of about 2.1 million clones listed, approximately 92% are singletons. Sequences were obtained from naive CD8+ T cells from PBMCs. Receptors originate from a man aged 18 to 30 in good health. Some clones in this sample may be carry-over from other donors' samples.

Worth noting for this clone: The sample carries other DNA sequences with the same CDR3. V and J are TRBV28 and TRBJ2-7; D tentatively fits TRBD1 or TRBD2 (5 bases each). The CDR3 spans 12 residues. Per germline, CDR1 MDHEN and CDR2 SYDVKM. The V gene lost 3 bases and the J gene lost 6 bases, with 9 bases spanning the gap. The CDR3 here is CASSFWGSEQYF. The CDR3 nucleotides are TGTGCCAGCAGTTTCTGGGGGAGCGAGCAGTACTTC.

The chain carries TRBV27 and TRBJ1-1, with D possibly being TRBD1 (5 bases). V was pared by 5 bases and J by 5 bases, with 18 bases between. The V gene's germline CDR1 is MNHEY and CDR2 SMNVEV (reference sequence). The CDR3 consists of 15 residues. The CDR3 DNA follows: TGTGCCAGCAGTCCCGACTCAGGGAGTCGGACTGAAGCTTTCTTT. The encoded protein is CASSPDSGSRTEAFF.

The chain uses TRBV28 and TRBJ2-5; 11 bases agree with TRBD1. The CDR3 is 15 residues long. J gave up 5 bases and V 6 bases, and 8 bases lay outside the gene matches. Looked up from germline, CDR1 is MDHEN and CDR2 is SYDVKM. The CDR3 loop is CASRYTDRGLETQYF. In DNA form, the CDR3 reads TGTGCCAGCAGGTACACGGACAGGGGGCTGGAGACCCAGTACTTC.

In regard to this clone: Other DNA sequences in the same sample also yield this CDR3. In nucleotides, the CDR3 is TGTGCCAGCAGCTCGAGACAGGGGACCTACGAGCAGTACTTC. Amino acids: CASSSRQGTYEQYF. V is TRBV7-6 and J is TRBJ2-7; TRBD1 agrees at 8 bases. The CDR3 spans 14 residues. Germline V gene data show CDR1 as SGHVS and CDR2 as FNYEAQ. Germline trimming cut 4 bases from V and 2 bases from J; bases unmatched to any gene: 4.

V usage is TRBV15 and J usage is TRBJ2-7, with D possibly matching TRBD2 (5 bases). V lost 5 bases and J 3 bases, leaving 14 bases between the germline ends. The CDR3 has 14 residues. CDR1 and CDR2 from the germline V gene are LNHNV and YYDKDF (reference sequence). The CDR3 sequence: CATSHVGVGYEQYF. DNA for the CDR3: TGTGCCACCAGCCACGTCGGGGTCGGCTACGAGCAGTACTTC.

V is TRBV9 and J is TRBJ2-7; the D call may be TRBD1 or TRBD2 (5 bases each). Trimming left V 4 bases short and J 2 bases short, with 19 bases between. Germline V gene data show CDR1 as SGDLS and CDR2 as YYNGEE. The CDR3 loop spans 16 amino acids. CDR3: CASSSKAGTRTYEQYF. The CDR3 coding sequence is TGTGCCAGCAGCTCCAAGGCCGGGACCCGGACCTACGAGCAGTACTTC.

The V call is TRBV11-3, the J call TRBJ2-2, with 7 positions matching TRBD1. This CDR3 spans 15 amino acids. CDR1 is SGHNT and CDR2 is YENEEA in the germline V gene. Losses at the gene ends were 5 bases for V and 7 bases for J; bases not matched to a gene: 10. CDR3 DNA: TGTGCCAGCAGCCGTTCTCAGACAGGGCACGGGGAGCTGTTTTTT. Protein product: CASSRSQTGHGELFF.

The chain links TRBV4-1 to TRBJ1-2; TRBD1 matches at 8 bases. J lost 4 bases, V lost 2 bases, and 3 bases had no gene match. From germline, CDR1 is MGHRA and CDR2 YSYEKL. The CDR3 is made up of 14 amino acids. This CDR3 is CASSQTGGAYGYTF. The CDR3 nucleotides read TGCGCCAGCAGCCAAACAGGGGGGGCCTATGGCTACACCTTC.

This CDR3 reads CASSWTGVSTDTQYF. CDR3 coding DNA: TGTGCCAGCAGTTGGACAGGGGTTAGCACAGATACGCAGTATTTT. The chain combines TRBV27 with TRBJ2-3; 9 bases are a match to TRBD1. Germline V gene sequence: CDR1 MNHEY, CDR2 SMNVEV (reference sequence). The CDR3 contains 15 residues. Unmatched junction bases numbered 2, after V lost 4 bases and J lost 0 bases.

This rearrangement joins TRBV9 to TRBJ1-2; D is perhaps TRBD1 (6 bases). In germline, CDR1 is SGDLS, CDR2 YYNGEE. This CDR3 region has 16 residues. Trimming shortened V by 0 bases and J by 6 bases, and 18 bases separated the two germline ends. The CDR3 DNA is TGTGCCAGCAGCGTAGCCCGAGACCCTTGGGGGCATGGCTACACCTTC. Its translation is CASSVARDPWGHGYTF.

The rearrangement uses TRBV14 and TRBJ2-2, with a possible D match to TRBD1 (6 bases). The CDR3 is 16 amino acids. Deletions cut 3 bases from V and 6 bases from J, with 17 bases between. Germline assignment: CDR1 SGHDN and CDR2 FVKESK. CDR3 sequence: CASSHGNRVWSGELFF. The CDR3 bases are TGTGCCAGCAGCCACGGTAACAGGGTGTGGTCCGGGGAGCTGTTTTTT. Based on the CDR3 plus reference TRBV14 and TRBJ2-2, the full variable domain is EAGVTQFPSHSVIEKGQTVTLRCDPISGHDNLYWYRRVMGKEIKFLLHFVKESKQDESGMPNNRFLAERTGGTYSTLKVQPAELEDSGVYFCASSHGNRVWSGELFFGEGSRLTVL.

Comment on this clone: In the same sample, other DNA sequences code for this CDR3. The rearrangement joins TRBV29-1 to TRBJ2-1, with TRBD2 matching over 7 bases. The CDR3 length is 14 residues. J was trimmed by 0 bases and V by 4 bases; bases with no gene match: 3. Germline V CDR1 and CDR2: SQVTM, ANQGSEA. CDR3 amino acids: CSVAGGSSYNEQFF. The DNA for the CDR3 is TGCAGCGTTGCCGGGGGGAGCTCCTACAATGAGCAGTTCTTC.

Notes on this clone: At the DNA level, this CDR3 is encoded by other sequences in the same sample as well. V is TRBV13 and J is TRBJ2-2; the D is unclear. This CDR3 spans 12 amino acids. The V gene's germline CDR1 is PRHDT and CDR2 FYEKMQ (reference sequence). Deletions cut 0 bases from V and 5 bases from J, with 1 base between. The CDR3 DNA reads TGTGCCAGCAGCTTAGGGACCGGGGAGCTGTTTTTT. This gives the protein CASSLGTGELFF.

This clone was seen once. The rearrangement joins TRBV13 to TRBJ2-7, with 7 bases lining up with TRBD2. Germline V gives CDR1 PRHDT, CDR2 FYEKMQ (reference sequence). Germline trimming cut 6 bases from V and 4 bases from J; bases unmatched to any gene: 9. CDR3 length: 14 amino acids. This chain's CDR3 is CASRPGGNLYEQYF. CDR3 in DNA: TGTGCCAGCAGACCCGGGGGGAATTTATACGAGCAGTACTTC. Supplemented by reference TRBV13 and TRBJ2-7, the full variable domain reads AAGVIQSPRHLIKEKRETATLKCYPIPRHDTVYWYQQGPGQDPQFLISFYEKMQSDKGSIPDRFSAQQFSDYHSELNMSSLELGDSALYFCASRPGGNLYEQYFGPGTRLTVT.

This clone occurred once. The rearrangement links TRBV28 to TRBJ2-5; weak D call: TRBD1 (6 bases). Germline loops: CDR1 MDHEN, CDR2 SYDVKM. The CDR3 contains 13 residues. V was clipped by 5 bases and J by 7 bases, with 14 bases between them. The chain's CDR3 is CASSILQGSTQYF. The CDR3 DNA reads TGTGCCAGCAGTATCCTACAGGGTTCGACCCAGTACTTC.

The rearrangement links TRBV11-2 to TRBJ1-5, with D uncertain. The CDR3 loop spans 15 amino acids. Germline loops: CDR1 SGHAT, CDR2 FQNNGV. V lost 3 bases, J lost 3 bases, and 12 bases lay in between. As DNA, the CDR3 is TGTGCCAGCAGCTTTGCGGACGGCTACAATCAGCCCCAGCATTTT. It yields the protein CASSFADGYNQPQHF.